Only a few counts were recorded for the clone carrying this TCR beta chain. Its antigen is not identified. The CDR3 is made up of 16 amino acids. J gave up 7 bases and V 5 bases, and 13 bases lay outside the gene matches. Germline V gene data show CDR1 as SGHVS and CDR2 as FQNEAQ. With constant-segment primers, 5'RACE yielded cDNA libraries of TCR alpha and TCR beta that carried sample barcodes and UMIs. TCRdb reprocessed the 5' RACE reads with MiXCR, giving one entry per CDR3 protein. The data hold about 310,000 distinct CDR3 sequences, with just under 20% observed a single time. The data originate from a study of T-cell memory formation after mild COVID-19. Study-wide results and caveats: CD8+ contracting clones occupied EMRA, while CD4+ ones occupied mainly CM and EM. Confirmation of SARS-CoV-2 specificity was lacking for second-wave clones peaking day 37. Day 15 to 85 contracting clones showed balanced CD4/CD8; later expanders leaned CD4+.

The receptor's source is a man aged 18 to 30 who had mild COVID-19 (a few samples of this study predate the infection). Cell type and time point are not known. Input material: PBMCs or a T cell subset sorted from them (not recorded which). The chain joins TRBV7-8 to TRBJ1-4; 7 bases align to TRBD1. The CDR3 DNA is TGTGCCAGCAGCCCGAGCAGAACAGGGGCCGCTGAAAAACTGTTTTTT. It encodes CASSPSRTGAAEKLFF. Full variable domain (rest looked up from reference TRBV7-8 and TRBJ1-4): GAGVSQSPRYKVAKRGQDVALRCDPISGHVSLFWYQQALGQGPEFLTYFQNEAQLDKSGLPSDRFFAERPEGSVSTLKIQRTQQEDSAVYLCASSPSRTGAAEKLFFGSGTQLSVL.